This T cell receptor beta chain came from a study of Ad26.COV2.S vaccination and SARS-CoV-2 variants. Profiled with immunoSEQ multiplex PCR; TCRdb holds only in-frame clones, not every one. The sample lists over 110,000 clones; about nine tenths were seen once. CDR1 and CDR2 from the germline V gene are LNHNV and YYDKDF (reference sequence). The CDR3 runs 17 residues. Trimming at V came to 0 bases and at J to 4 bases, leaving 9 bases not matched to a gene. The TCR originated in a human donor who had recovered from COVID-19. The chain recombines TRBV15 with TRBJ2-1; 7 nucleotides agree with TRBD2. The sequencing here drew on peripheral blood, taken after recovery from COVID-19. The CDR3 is CATSRDLGRARYNEQFF. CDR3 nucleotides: TGTGCCACCAGCAGAGACCTAGGGAGGGCCAGATACAATGAGCAGTTCTTC.